One and the same sample provided the 28 T cell receptor beta chains below, sequenced in a study of cytomegalovirus exposure and HLA in healthy donors. 13 Jbeta primers and 60 Vbeta primers were used for the PCR. Assay used: immunoSEQ multiplex PCR; TCRdb lists only in-frame clones, some missing. The repertoire holds 85,000 to 90,000 clones, around 74% seen once, with about 9.5% in the top ten. Sequenced: PBMCs. These receptors all come from a man aged 25-45 years in good health and CMV-seropositive.

Only a few counts were recorded for this clone. V is TRBV18 and J is TRBJ2-5; 11 positions agree with TRBD1. The J call is doubtful: the DNA matches TRBJ2-7 better. The CDR3 runs 16 residues. CDR1 is KGHSH and CDR2 is LQKENI in the germline V gene. CDR3 residues: CASSPQGTGGAYEQYF. In nucleotides, the CDR3 is TGTGCCAGCTCACCACAGGGGACAGGGGGTGCCTACGAGCAGTACTTC.

Written as DNA, the CDR3 is TGTGCCAGTAGTATGAGGGTGTCCTATAATTCACCCCTCCACTTT. The encoded protein is CASSMRVSYNSPLHF. The chain has TRBV19 and TRBJ1-6; D gene unclear. The CDR3 consists of 15 residues. Germline CDR1 LNHDA, CDR2 SQIVND (reference sequence). V lost 3 bases and J 1 base, leaving 7 bases between the germline ends.

The chain recombines TRBV7-6 with TRBJ2-7, with a tentative D call TRBD2 (5 bases). V was clipped by 7 bases and J by 0 bases, with 13 bases between them. This CDR3 is built from 14 residues. Germline V gene lookup returns CDR1 SGHVS and CDR2 FNYEAQ. This CDR3 reads CASTPRGVSYEQYF. The CDR3 region has the DNA TGTGCCAGCACCCCACGGGGTGTCTCCTACGAGCAGTACTTC. The full variable domain, with the rest looked up from reference TRBV7-6 and TRBJ2-7, is GAGVSQSPRYKVTKRGQDVALRCDPISGHVSLYWYRQALGQGPEFLTYFNYEAQQDKSGLPNDRFSAERPEGSISTLTIQRTEQRDSAMYRCASTPRGVSYEQYFGPGTRLTVT.

The chain joins TRBV2 to TRBJ2-7; 8 bases map to TRBD2. Trimming at V came to 8 bases and at J to 2 bases, leaving 11 bases not matched to a gene. Germline values: CDR1 SNHLY, CDR2 FYNNEI. This CDR3 region has 15 residues. The CDR3 sequence is CASGVAPGLAYEQYF. CDR3 bases: TGTGCCAGCGGAGTGGCTCCGGGACTAGCCTACGAGCAGTACTTC.

This clone occurred a few times. V usage is TRBV19 and J usage is TRBJ1-6; a weak D match, TRBD1 (5 bases). CDR3 length equals 14 residues. The V gene's germline CDR1 is LNHDA and CDR2 SQIVND (reference sequence). Trimming pared 4 bases from V and 7 bases from J, leaving 11 bases between. The CDR3: CASSSQGWNSPLHF. The CDR3 bases are TGTGCCAGTAGTAGCCAGGGCTGGAATTCACCCCTCCACTTT.

The chain uses TRBV2 and TRBJ2-1; the D gene is possibly TRBD1 (6 bases). Germline V CDR1 and CDR2: SNHLY, FYNNEI. Trimming removed 9 bases at V and 7 bases at J, with 19 bases between. CDR3 size: 14 residues. CDR3 nucleotides: TGTGCCAGTCCAACAGGGAAAGATATAAATGAGCAGTTCTTC. This gives the protein CASPTGKDINEQFF.

The rearrangement joins TRBV7-3 to TRBJ2-1; the D gene is possibly TRBD2 (6 bases). The CDR3 extends over 15 amino acids. Germline lookup yields CDR1 SGHTA and CDR2 FQGTGA. V was cut by 2 bases and J by 4 bases, with 12 bases left in between. CDR3 amino acids: CASSLAGQVYNEQFF. The CDR3 DNA reads TGTGCCAGCAGCTTAGCGGGGCAGGTATACAATGAGCAGTTCTTC.

The chain joins TRBV5-1 to TRBJ1-5; D perhaps matches TRBD1 (6 bases). The CDR3 has 19 residues. CDR1 is SGHRS and CDR2 is YFSETQ in the germline V gene. Deletions cut 4 bases from V and 0 bases from J, with 23 bases between. CDR3 amino acids: CASSTQKKQGPNSNQPQHF. CDR3 bases: TGCGCCAGCAGCACTCAAAAGAAACAGGGTCCGAATAGCAATCAGCCCCAGCATTTT.

The V gene is TRBV7-2, the J gene TRBJ2-5; no reliable D call. Trimming cost V 0 bases and J 5 bases, with 10 bases left between them. The CDR3 spans 14 residues. CDR1 SGHTA and CDR2 FQGNSA come from the germline V gene. CDR3 protein: CASSLARLRETQYF. The CDR3 nucleotides read TGTGCCAGCAGCTTAGCGAGGCTTAGGGAGACCCAGTACTTC.

The gene calls are TRBV19 and TRBJ1-1; possibly TRBD1 for D (5 bases). This CDR3 is 17 amino acids long. Germline V gives CDR1 LNHDA, CDR2 SQIVND (reference sequence). Trimming took 9 bases from V and 1 from J, leaving 24 bases between them. The CDR3, as DNA: TGTGCCAGCGCATATGGGGGGGTGGGGAGGACGAACACTGAAGCTTTCTTT. Translating gives CASAYGGVGRTNTEAFF.

The chain carries TRBV11-2 and TRBJ2-5, with D uncertain. Germline V gene sequence: CDR1 SGHAT, CDR2 FQNNGV. Trimming removed 0 bases from V and 1 base from J, with 9 bases in between. The CDR3 has 15 amino acids. CDR3: CASSLERYGQETQYF. Written as DNA, the CDR3 is TGTGCCAGCAGCTTAGAACGATACGGCCAAGAGACCCAGTACTTC.

The chain carries TRBV5-1 and TRBJ2-7; D gene ambiguous. Germline loops: CDR1 SGHRS, CDR2 YFSETQ. V dropped 5 bases and J dropped 0 bases, with 9 bases sitting between them. The CDR3 consists of 13 residues. The CDR3 loop is CASRFSGSYEQYF. DNA of the CDR3: TGCGCCAGCAGGTTCTCGGGCTCCTACGAGCAGTACTTC.

The CDR3 coding sequence is TGCGCCAGCAGCCAAAGGACAGGCACAGGCGAAGAGACCCAGTACTTC. It yields the protein CASSQRTGTGEETQYF. The rearrangement uses TRBV4-1 and TRBJ2-5; 7 bases are shared with TRBD1. V trimming: 2 bases; J trimming: 3 bases; junction bases outside the gene matches: 9. This CDR3 region has 16 residues. The V gene's germline CDR1 is MGHRA and CDR2 YSYEKL.

The chain combines TRBV18 with TRBJ2-7; 8 nucleotides agree with TRBD2. Germline V gene data show CDR1 as KGHSH and CDR2 as LQKENI. CDR3 length: 18 residues. V was pared by 1 base and J by 4 bases, with 15 bases of the junction left unmatched. CDR3 protein: CASSPLTGTSGLAYEQYF. The CDR3 coding sequence is TGTGCCAGCTCACCACTCACCGGGACTAGTGGGTTGGCGTACGAGCAGTACTTC.

This clone was seen a few times. The chain carries TRBV10-2 and TRBJ2-7; TRBD2 is a possible D gene (5 bases). CDR3 length: 14 residues. Germline CDR1 is WSHSY and CDR2 is SAAADI. Trimming shortened V by 1 base and J by 5 bases, and 12 bases separated the two germline ends. The CDR3 coding sequence is TGCGCCAGCAGTGAGTTGGCCGCGAGGGACGAGCAGTACTTC. Translating it yields CASSELAARDEQYF.

V gene TRBV7-6 combines with J gene TRBJ2-5; D not certain. The J call may be mistaken, given a closer DNA end match to TRBJ2-7. Germline CDR1 SGHVS, CDR2 FNYEAQ. This CDR3 has 12 amino acids. CDR3 nucleotides: TGTGCCAGCAGCACCATCTCCTACGAGCAGTACTTC. It is translated as CASSTISYEQYF.

This clone has a handful of counts. The chain employs TRBV19 and TRBJ2-1; 7 nucleotides match TRBD1. Germline lookup yields CDR1 LNHDA and CDR2 SQIVND (reference sequence). V was clipped by 1 base and J by 0 bases; unmatched bases: 6. This CDR3 is built from 17 residues. Here the CDR3 DNA reads TGTGCCAGTAGTATAGTAGGGGGCCCAAGCTCCTACAATGAGCAGTTCTTC. It is translated as CASSIVGGPSSYNEQFF.

The V gene is TRBV16, the J gene TRBJ2-7; D possibly corresponds to TRBD1 (6 bases). The CDR3 loop spans 13 amino acids. Germline loops: CDR1 KGHSY, CDR2 FQNENV. V was shortened by 7 bases and J by 4 bases, with 14 bases between the two germline ends. The CDR3 region is CASTATGSYEQYF. DNA for the CDR3: TGTGCCAGCACCGCAACAGGGTCGTACGAGCAGTACTTC.

This clone was detected once. V usage is TRBV18 and J usage is TRBJ2-5; tentatively, D is TRBD1 (5 bases). Germline lookup yields CDR1 KGHSH and CDR2 LQKENI. Trimming removed 5 bases at V and 0 bases at J, with 10 bases between. The CDR3 length is 14 residues. CDR3 region: CASSEVTDQETQYF. CDR3 DNA sequence: TGTGCCAGCTCAGAAGTGACAGACCAAGAGACCCAGTACTTC.

The chain couples TRBV4-1 to TRBJ2-7; 10 bases fit TRBD2. V lost 0 bases to trimming and J lost 3 bases; unmatched junction nucleotides: 11. The CDR3 extends over 18 amino acids. Germline V gene data show CDR1 as MGHRA and CDR2 as YSYEKL. The CDR3 nucleotides read TGCGCCAGCAGCCAAGACAAGCGGGGGGGCCCTCGGTTCTACGAGCAGTACTTC. This codes for CASSQDKRGGPRFYEQYF.

The chain is built from TRBV6-5 and TRBJ1-1; D ambiguous. From germline, CDR1 is MNHEY and CDR2 SVGAGI. CDR3 size: 14 residues. V was pared by 2 bases and J by 5 bases, with 12 bases between. The CDR3 DNA sequence: TGTGCCAGCAGTTACCTCCCTGAGGGTACTGAAGCTTTCTTT. Encoded protein: CASSYLPEGTEAFF.

The chain employs TRBV7-9 and TRBJ1-5; TRBD1 might be the D (5 bases). This CDR3 is built from 15 residues. V was cut by 1 base and J by 4 bases, with 11 bases left in between. The V gene's germline CDR1 is SEHNR and CDR2 FQNEAQ (reference sequence). The CDR3 region has the DNA TGTGCCAGCAGCTTAGAAGGCCCAGGGAATCAGCCCCAGCATTTT. The encoded protein is CASSLEGPGNQPQHF.

The rearrangement joins TRBV14 to TRBJ2-3; TRBD2 agrees at 11 bases. The trim removed 4 bases at V and 8 bases at J, leaving 11 bases unmatched. In germline, CDR1 is SGHDN, CDR2 FVKESK. The CDR3 loop spans 16 amino acids. CDR3 bases: TGTGCCAGCAGCCCCGTACTAGCGGGGGCGGGCGGTACGCAGTATTTT. It yields the protein CASSPVLAGAGGTQYF.

The chain carries TRBV29-1 and TRBJ1-2, with TRBD1 matching 7 bases. Germline CDR1 reads SQVTM; CDR2 reads ANQGSEA. Trimming cost V 1 base and J 7 bases; bases outside gene matches: 9. CDR3 length: 14 amino acids. The CDR3 here is CSVEALTGVGGYTF. DNA of the CDR3: TGCAGCGTTGAAGCCCTTACAGGGGTGGGTGGCTACACCTTC.

This rearrangement joins TRBV30 to TRBJ1-5; D is ambiguous. The CDR3 loop spans 15 amino acids. From germline, CDR1 is GTSNPN and CDR2 SVGIG (reference sequence). The ends were cut back, 1 base at V and 4 bases at J, with 14 bases in the middle. The CDR3 reads CAWSGGLLRNQPQHF. DNA of the CDR3: TGTGCCTGGAGTGGCGGACTCTTACGGAATCAGCCCCAGCATTTT.

The chain has TRBV7-9 and TRBJ2-1; no clear D gene. This CDR3 has 14 residues. The ends were cut back, 4 bases at V and 0 bases at J, with 7 bases in the middle. Germline loops: CDR1 SEHNR, CDR2 FQNEAQ (reference sequence). The DNA of the CDR3 is TGTGCCAGCAGCTCGACTTCCTCCTACAATGAGCAGTTCTTC. Translated: CASSSTSSYNEQFF.

This sequence joins TRBV27 and TRBJ1-6; D remains unclear. CDR1 is MNHEY and CDR2 is SMNVEV in the germline V gene (reference sequence). V lost 7 bases and J lost 10, with 17 bases in between. CDR3 length equals 14 residues. CDR3 in DNA: TGTGCCAGCACAACCGGTGCCCATAGATCACCCCTCCACTTT. Translated: CASTTGAHRSPLHF.

CDR3: CASGRGGGEIYEQYF. As DNA, the CDR3 is TGTGCCAGCGGCCGGGGGGGCGGGGAAATCTACGAGCAGTACTTC. The chain links TRBV13 to TRBJ2-5, with 8 bases fitting TRBD2. Near its end, the DNA agrees better with TRBJ2-7, so the J call may be wrong. The germline gives CDR1 PRHDT, CDR2 FYEKMQ (reference sequence). This CDR3 contains 15 residues.